The 13 T cell receptor beta chains below were found in one sample sequenced in a study of blood T cell repertoires in COVID-19. Here immunoSEQ multiplex PCR was the method, and the copy in TCRdb shows in-frame clones only, minus some. The table includes more than 200,000 clones, around 80% detected once. Sequencing input: peripheral blood. The source of these receptors is a woman older than 75 with COVID-19, enrolled during active disease.

The chain's CDR3 is CASSALASETQYF. CDR3 nucleotide sequence: TGTGCCAGCTCAGCACTAGCTTCGGAGACCCAGTACTTC. J is TRBJ2-5 and V is TRBV18; tentative D call: TRBD2 (6 bases). V gave up 5 bases and J gave up 5 bases, with 12 bases separating them. This CDR3 has 13 residues. CDR1 KGHSH and CDR2 LQKENI come from the germline V gene.

This clone was picked up a small number of times. The V and J genes are TRBV30 and TRBJ2-6; possible D gene TRBD1, 5 bases. V lost 1 base to trimming and J lost 0 bases, with 7 bases between them. Germline V CDR1 and CDR2: GTSNPN, SVGIG (reference sequence). This CDR3 comprises 15 residues. The CDR3 coding sequence is TGTGCCTGGAGTGCAGGGTACTCTGGGGCCAACGTCCTGACTTTC. Its translation: CAWSAGYSGANVLTF.

CDR3: CASRPDSFLKSPDTQYF. Here the CDR3 DNA reads TGTGCCAGTAGACCTGACAGCTTCCTCAAAAGCCCAGATACGCAGTATTTT. The V gene is TRBV19, the J gene TRBJ2-3; a possible D gene is TRBD1 (5 bases). CDR3 length: 17 amino acids. The germline V gene encodes CDR1 LNHDA and CDR2 SQIVND (reference sequence). V dropped 6 bases and J dropped 4 bases, with 23 bases sitting between them.

This clone was recorded a few times. The gene calls are TRBV6-5 and TRBJ2-7; a weak D match, TRBD2 (5 bases). Germline CDR1 is MNHEY and CDR2 is SVGAGI. V was cut by 6 bases and J by 2 bases, with 11 bases left in between. The CDR3 is 13 residues long. The CDR3 sequence is CASRLDGTYEQYV. CDR3 in DNA: TGTGCCAGCAGATTAGACGGGACCTACGAGCAGTACGTC.

The chain links TRBV28 to TRBJ1-5; D might be TRBD1 (6 bases). Germline V gives CDR1 MDHEN, CDR2 SYDVKM. The CDR3 contains 14 residues. V lost 5 bases and J 5 bases, leaving 13 bases between the germline ends. The chain's CDR3 is CASSTSRGYQPQHF. As DNA, the CDR3 is TGTGCCAGCAGTACATCGAGGGGGTATCAGCCCCAGCATTTT.

The chain joins TRBV7-8 to TRBJ1-3; no definite D call. The germline gives CDR1 SGHVS, CDR2 FQNEAQ. The CDR3 sequence is 18 residues long. V lost 0 bases and J 4 bases, leaving 19 bases between the germline ends. The CDR3 bases are TGTGCCAGCAGCTTAGCGTCTCGCGAAGAGGGAGCGGGAAACACCATATATTTT. It encodes CASSLASREEGAGNTIYF.

CDR3 bases: TGTGCCAGCAGCTTCCGGGACAGGGGGACCTACGAGCAGTACTTC. It encodes CASSFRDRGTYEQYF. The chain joins TRBV5-6 to TRBJ2-7; 11 positions match TRBD1. This CDR3 has 15 amino acids. The ends lost 2 bases at V and 2 bases at J; junction bases unmatched: 3. Germline loops: CDR1 SGHDT, CDR2 YYEEEE.

The rearrangement joins TRBV5-4 to TRBJ2-2; the D gene is possibly TRBD1 (6 bases). From germline, CDR1 is SGHNT and CDR2 YYREEE (reference sequence). V gave up 4 bases and J gave up 1 base, with 14 bases separating them. The CDR3 is 16 amino acids. CDR3 in DNA: TGTGCCAGCAGCCCAAACGACAGGAGGAACACCGGGGAGCTGTTTTTT. Translated, it gives CASSPNDRRNTGELFF. The whole variable domain, remainder taken from reference TRBV5-4 and TRBJ2-2, is ETGVTQSPTHLIKTRGQQVTLRCSSQSGHNTVSWYQQALGQGPQFIFQYYREEENGRGNFPPRFSGLQFPNYSSELNVNALELDDSALYLCASSPNDRRNTGELFFGEGSRLTVL.

This clone has a handful of counts. This chain joins TRBV21-1 and TRBJ1-5. TRBV21-1 is a recognized pseudogene. CDR3 length: 12 residues. This CDR3 is CASSKGDGSQHF. The CDR3 DNA is TGTGCCAGCAGCAAAGGGGACGGGAGCCAGCATTTT.

This clone was counted once. This sequence joins TRBV5-6 and TRBJ2-7; 7 bases align to TRBD1. Germline V lookup: CDR1 SGHDT, CDR2 YYEEEE. J was trimmed by 2 bases and V by 3 bases; bases with no gene match: 20. This CDR3 is 19 amino acids long. CDR3 region: CASSWTFRTGHGETYEQYF. CDR3 DNA sequence: TGTGCCAGCAGCTGGACATTTAGGACAGGACACGGGGAAACCTACGAGCAGTACTTC.

V is TRBV5-4 and J is TRBJ2-7; D possibly corresponds to TRBD2 (8 bases). Germline loops: CDR1 SGHNT, CDR2 YYREEE (reference sequence). This CDR3 has 17 amino acids. Trimming took off 0 bases at V and 7 bases at J, with 23 bases between the two ends. The CDR3 protein is CASSLGRGAQGTHEQYF. The CDR3 nucleotides read TGTGCCAGCAGCTTGGGGCGGGGGGCACAGGGGACACATGAGCAGTACTTC.

V is TRBV3-1 (or the pseudogene TRBV3-2) and J is TRBJ2-5; 8 positions agree with TRBD1. This CDR3 contains 13 residues. The V and J ends lost 7 bases and 5 bases, in that order; junction bases with no gene match: 6. Germline V lookup: CDR1 LGHDT, CDR2 YNNKEL (reference sequence). The CDR3 spells CASTPGGWETQYF. As DNA, the CDR3 is TGTGCCAGCACCCCAGGGGGCTGGGAGACCCAGTACTTC.

This clone was seen once. The V and J genes are TRBV2 and TRBJ2-5; 8 bases fit TRBD2. The CDR3 is made up of 15 amino acids. J gave up 4 bases and V 4 bases, and 8 bases lay outside the gene matches. Germline V gives CDR1 SNHLY, CDR2 FYNNEI. As DNA, the CDR3 is TGTGCCAGCAGTGGCTCGGGGGGGCAGGTAGAGACCCAGTACTTC. Protein product: CASSGSGGQVETQYF. Full variable domain (remainder filled in from reference TRBV2 and TRBJ2-5): EPEVTQTPSHQVTQMGQEVILRCVPISNHLYFYWYRQILGQKVEFLVSFYNNEISEKSEIFDDQFSVERPDGSNFTLKIRSTKLEDSAMYFCASSGSGGQVETQYFGPGTRLLVL.